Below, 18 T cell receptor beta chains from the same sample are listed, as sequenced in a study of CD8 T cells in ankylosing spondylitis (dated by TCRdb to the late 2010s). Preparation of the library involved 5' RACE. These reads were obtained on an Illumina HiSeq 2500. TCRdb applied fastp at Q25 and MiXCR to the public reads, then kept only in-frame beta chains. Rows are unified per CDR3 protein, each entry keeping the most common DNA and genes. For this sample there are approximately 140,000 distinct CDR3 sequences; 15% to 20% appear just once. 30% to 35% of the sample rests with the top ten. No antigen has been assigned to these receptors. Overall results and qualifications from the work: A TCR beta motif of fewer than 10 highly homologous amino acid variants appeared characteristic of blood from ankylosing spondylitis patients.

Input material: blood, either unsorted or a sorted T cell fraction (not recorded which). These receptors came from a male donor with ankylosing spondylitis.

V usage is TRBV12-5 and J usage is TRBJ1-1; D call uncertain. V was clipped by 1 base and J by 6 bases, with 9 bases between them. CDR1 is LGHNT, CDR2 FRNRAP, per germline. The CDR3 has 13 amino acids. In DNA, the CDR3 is TGTGCTAGTGGTTTGGGACCAAAGGCTGAAGCTTTCTTT. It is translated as CASGLGPKAEAFF. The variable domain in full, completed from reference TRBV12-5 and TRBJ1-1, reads DARVTQTPRHKVTEMGQEVTMRCQPILGHNTVFWYRQTMMQGLELLAYFRNRAPLDDSGMPKDRFSAEMPDATLATLKIQPSEPRDSAVYFCASGLGPKAEAFFGQGTRLTVV.

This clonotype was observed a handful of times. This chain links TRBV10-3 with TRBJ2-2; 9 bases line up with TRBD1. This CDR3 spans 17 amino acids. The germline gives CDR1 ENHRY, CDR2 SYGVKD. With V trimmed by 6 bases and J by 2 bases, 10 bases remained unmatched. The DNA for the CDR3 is TGTGCCATCAGAAACCCTACAGGGGGCTTTAACACCGGGGAGCTGTTTTTT. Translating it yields CAIRNPTGGFNTGELFF.

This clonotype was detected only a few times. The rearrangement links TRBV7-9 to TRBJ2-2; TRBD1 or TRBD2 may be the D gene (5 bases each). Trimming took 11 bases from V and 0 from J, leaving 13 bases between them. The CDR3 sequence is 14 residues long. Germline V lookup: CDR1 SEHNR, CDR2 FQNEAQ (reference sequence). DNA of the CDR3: TGTGCCTTCGCTGGGGACGCGAACACCGGGGAGCTGTTTTTT. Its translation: CAFAGDANTGELFF.

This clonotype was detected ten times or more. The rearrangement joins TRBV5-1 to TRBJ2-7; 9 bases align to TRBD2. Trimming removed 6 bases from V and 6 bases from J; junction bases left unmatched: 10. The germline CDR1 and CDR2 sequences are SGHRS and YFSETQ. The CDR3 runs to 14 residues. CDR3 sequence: CASTPGLASVEQYF. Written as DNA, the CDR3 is TGCGCCAGCACCCCCGGACTAGCGTCAGTCGAGCAGTACTTC.

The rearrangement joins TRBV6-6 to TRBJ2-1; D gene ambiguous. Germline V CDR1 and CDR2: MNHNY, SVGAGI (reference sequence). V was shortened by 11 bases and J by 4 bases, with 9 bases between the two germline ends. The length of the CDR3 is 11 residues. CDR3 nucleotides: TGTGCCGGTGGAGCTTACAATGAGCAGTTCTTC. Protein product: CAGGAYNEQFF.

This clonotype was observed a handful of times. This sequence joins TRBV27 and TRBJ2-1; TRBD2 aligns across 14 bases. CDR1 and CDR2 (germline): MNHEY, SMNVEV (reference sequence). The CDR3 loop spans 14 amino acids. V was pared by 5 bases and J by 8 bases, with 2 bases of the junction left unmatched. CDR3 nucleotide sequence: TGTGCCAGCAGTATGGGACTAGCGGGGGATGAGCAGTTCTTC. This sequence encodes CASSMGLAGDEQFF.

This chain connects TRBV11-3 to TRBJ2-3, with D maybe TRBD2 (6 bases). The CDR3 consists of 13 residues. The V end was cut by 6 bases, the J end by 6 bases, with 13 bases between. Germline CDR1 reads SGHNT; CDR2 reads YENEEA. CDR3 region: CASSRGTADTQYF. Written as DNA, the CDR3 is TGTGCCAGCAGTCGGGGGACCGCGGATACGCAGTATTTT.

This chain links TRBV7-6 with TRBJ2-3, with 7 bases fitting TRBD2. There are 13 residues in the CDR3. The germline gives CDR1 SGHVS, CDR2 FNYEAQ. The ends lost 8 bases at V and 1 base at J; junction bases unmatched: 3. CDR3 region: CASPTSGTDTQYF. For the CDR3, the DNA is TGTGCCAGCCCCACTAGCGGCACAGATACGCAGTATTTT.

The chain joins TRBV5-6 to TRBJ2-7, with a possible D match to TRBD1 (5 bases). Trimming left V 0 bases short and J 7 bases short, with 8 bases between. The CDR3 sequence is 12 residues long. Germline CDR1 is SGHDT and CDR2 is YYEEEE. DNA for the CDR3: TGTGCCAGCAGCTTGGAGGCAGGGGAGCAGTACTTC. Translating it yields CASSLEAGEQYF.

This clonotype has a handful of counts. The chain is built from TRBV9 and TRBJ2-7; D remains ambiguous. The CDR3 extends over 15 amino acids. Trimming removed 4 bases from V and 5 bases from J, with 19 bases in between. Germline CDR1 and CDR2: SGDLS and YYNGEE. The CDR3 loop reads CASSSSLSSLNEQYF. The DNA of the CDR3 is TGTGCCAGCAGCTCCTCGTTGAGTAGCTTGAACGAGCAGTACTTC. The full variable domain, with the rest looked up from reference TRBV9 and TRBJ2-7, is DSGVTQTPKHLITATGQRVTLRCSPRSGDLSVYWYQQSLDQGLQFLIQYYNGEERAKGNILERFSAQQFPDLHSELNLSSLELGDSALYFCASSSSLSSLNEQYFGPGTRLTVT.

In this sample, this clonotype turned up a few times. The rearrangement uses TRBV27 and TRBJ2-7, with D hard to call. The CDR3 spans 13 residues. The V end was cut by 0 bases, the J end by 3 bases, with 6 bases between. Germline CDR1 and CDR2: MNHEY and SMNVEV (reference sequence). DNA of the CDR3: TGTGCCAGCAGTTTATCGTGGGACTACGAGCAGTACTTC. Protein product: CASSLSWDYEQYF.

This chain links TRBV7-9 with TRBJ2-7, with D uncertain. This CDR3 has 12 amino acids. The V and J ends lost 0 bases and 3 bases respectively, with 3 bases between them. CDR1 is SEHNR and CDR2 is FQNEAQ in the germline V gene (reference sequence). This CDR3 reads CASSLANYEQYF. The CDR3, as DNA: TGTGCCAGCAGCTTAGCGAACTACGAGCAGTACTTC.

CDR3 region: CASSPPTGSQTQYF. The DNA for the CDR3 is TGTGCCAGCAGCCCCCCGACAGGGTCACAGACCCAGTACTTC. The V gene is TRBV7-9, the J gene TRBJ2-5; 7 bases line up with TRBD1. This CDR3 is 14 amino acids long. J lost 6 bases, V lost 5 bases, and 9 bases had no gene match. Germline CDR1 and CDR2: SEHNR and FQNEAQ (reference sequence). Full variable domain (rest looked up from reference TRBV7-9 and TRBJ2-5): DTGVSQNPRHKITKRGQNVTFRCDPISEHNRLYWYRQTLGQGPEFLTYFQNEAQLEKSRLLSDRFSAERPKGSFSTLEIQRTEQGDSAMYLCASSPPTGSQTQYFGPGTRLLVL.

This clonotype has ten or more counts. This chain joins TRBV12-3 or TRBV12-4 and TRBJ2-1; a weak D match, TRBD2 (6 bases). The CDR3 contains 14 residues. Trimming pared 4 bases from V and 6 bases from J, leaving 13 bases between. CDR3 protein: CASSYDSGSNEQFF. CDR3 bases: TGTGCCAGCAGTTATGATAGCGGCTCCAATGAGCAGTTCTTC.

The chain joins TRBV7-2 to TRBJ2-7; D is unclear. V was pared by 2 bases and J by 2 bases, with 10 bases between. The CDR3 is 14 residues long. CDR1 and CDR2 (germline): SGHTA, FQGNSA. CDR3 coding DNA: TGTGCCAGCAGCTTAAGACTCCTCCCCTACGAGCAGTACTTC. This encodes CASSLRLLPYEQYF.

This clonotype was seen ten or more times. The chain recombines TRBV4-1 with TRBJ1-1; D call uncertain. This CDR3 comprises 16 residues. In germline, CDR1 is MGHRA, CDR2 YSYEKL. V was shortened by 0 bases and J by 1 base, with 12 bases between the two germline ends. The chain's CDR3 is CASSQDNQATNTEAFF. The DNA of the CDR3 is TGCGCCAGCAGCCAAGATAATCAAGCTACGAACACTGAAGCTTTCTTT.

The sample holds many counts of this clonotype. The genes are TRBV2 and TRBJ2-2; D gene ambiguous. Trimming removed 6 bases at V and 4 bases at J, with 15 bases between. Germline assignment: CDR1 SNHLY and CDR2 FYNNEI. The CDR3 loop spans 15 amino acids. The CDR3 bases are TGTGCCAGCAGCGCCACATGGGCCCCCACCGGGGAGCTGTTTTTT. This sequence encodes CASSATWAPTGELFF.

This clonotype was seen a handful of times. The CDR3 nucleotides read TGTGCCAGCAGTTTCCGGGACAACGCCTGGCAGCCCCAGCATTTT. This codes for CASSFRDNAWQPQHF. The J gene is TRBJ1-5, the V gene TRBV12-3 or TRBV12-4; possibly TRBD1 for D (6 bases). This CDR3 region has 15 residues. Trimming shortened V by 3 bases and J by 7 bases, and 16 bases separated the two germline ends.